This TCR beta chain was sequenced in a study of CD8+CD57+ T cells in acquired aplastic anemia. Whole-study context: Quantities of DNA derived from sorted CD4+ and CD8+ cells averaged approximately 3 ug.

General study points: Roughly 30 was the count of CD8+ CDR3 sequences that patients shared with controls.

About this clonotype: What it binds is unknown.

The use of genomic DNA as template underpinned the TCR beta VDJ and CDR3 profiling. One entry per CDR3 protein results from TCRdb running MiXCR on the reads. Of a few hundred thousand distinct CDR3 sequences listed, about 80% are singletons. Trimming took 6 bases from V and 2 from J, leaving 7 bases between them. The CDR3 totals 11 residues. Germline V lookup: CDR1 DFQATT, CDR2 SNEGSKA (reference sequence). Those patients picked for sequencing had displayed CD8+CD57+ cell expansion on flow cytometry. Patients were treatment-naive when blood was sampled. The V call is TRBV20-1, the J call TRBJ2-5; D perhaps matches TRBD2 (5 bases). This receptor was taken from a human donor with aplastic anemia. Sequencing was performed on sorted CD4+, CD8+, or CD8+CD57+ T cells (not recorded which) from PBMCs. DNA of the CDR3: TGCAGTGCAGGAGGTCAAGAGACCCAGTACTTC. Protein: CSAGGQETQYF.